Listed below are T cell receptor beta chains from one sample, sequenced in a study of blood T cell repertoires in COVID-19. Produced via immunoSEQ multiplex PCR; TCRdb's table is partial and in-frame only. Of about 520,000 clones in the sample, 80% to 90% were seen once. The sample taken for sequencing was peripheral blood. These receptors were taken from a human donor in a cohort sampled during active COVID-19. The CDR3 runs from the conserved cysteine through the conserved F or W. D genes are given only for firm matches. Expanded clones are given a class, and other clones once, few, many or no size at all.

>-|TRBJ2-1|TRBV18|once
CASSPRAGYNEQFF
TGTGCCAGCTCACCAAGGGCGGGATACAATGAGCAGTTCTTC
>TRBD1|TRBJ1-2|TRBV7-2|-
CASSYRGGYGYTF
TGTGCCAGCAGCTACAGGGGCGGGTATGGCTACACCTTC
>TRBD1|TRBJ1-1|TRBV5-8|once
CASRARRQGRDTEAFF
TGTGCCAGCAGGGCCCGCCGACAGGGGAGAGACACTGAAGCTTTCTTT
>TRBD2|TRBJ2-7|TRBV7-8|-
CASSFPAGGQEQYF
TGTGCCAGCAGCTTCCCAGCGGGAGGACAGGAGCAGTACTTC
>-|TRBJ2-3|TRBV6-6|-
CASSYATAPSTDTQYF
TGTGCCAGCAGTTACGCGACTGCACCTAGCACAGATACGCAGTATTTT
>-|TRBJ1-2|TRBV19|-
CASTQGFRQIANYGYTF
TGTGCCAGTACCCAAGGTTTCCGACAGATAGCTAACTATGGCTACACCTTC
>TRBD1|TRBJ2-7|TRBV3-1/TRBV3-2|-
CASSHLGGDPYEQYF
TGTGCCAGCAGCCATTTAGGGGGCGATCCCTACGAGCAGTACTTC
>-|TRBJ1-5|TRBV19|-
CASSIAEGGNQPQHF
TGTGCCAGTAGTATAGCGGAAGGGGGCAATCAGCCCCAGCATTTT
>-|TRBJ1-5|TRBV19|-
CASSISENRFNQPQHF
TGTGCCAGTAGTATCTCGGAAAACAGGTTCAATCAGCCCCAGCATTTT
>-|TRBJ2-1|TRBV7-9|-
CASSTSVGRGTSYNEQFF
TGTGCCAGCTCAACCAGTGTCGGCCGGGGTACGTCCTACAATGAGCAGTTCTTC
>-|TRBJ1-2|TRBV6-1|-
CASSERLGDYGYTF
TGTGCCAGCAGTGAACGCTTGGGCGACTATGGCTACACCTTC
>TRBD1|TRBJ1-1|TRBV18|-
CASSPMTGNLMNTEAFF
TGTGCCAGCTCACCAATGACAGGGAACTTAATGAACACTGAAGCTTTCTTT
>TRBD1|TRBJ1-2|TRBV19|-
CASSTPGQSYGYTF
TGTGCCAGTAGTACCCCGGGACAGAGCTATGGCTACACCTTC
>-|TRBJ2-4|TRBV30|once
CAWRLTGIAKNIQYF
TGTGCCTGGAGATTGACAGGAATAGCCAAAAACATTCAGTACTTC
>TRBD1|TRBJ1-1|TRBV6-5|-
CASRQYRGQITEAFF
TGTGCCAGCAGGCAATACAGGGGGCAAATCACTGAAGCTTTCTTT
>TRBD2|TRBJ2-3|TRBV3-1/TRBV3-2|-
CASSQLAGPASTDTQYF
TGTGCCAGCAGTCAATTAGCGGGACCAGCTAGCACAGATACGCAGTATTTT
>-|TRBJ2-5|TRBV25-1|-
CASSEYSGATQYF
TGTGCCAGCAGTGAATATTCAGGGGCTACCCAGTACTTC
>TRBD2|TRBJ2-1|TRBV5-4|-
CASSVGLRDYRHEQFF
TGTGCCAGCAGCGTTGGACTCCGGGACTACCGCCATGAGCAGTTCTTC
>-|TRBJ2-5|TRBV4-1|-
CASSQDGTGAYQETQYF
TGCGCCAGCAGCCAAGATGGGACTGGGGCTTACCAAGAGACCCAGTACTTC
>-|TRBJ1-1|TRBV19|once
CASSIGRQNTEAFF
TGTGCCAGTAGTATCGGCAGGCAGAACACTGAAGCTTTCTTT
>-|TRBJ1-2|TRBV5-4|-
CASSLWSAGNYGYTF
TGTGCCAGCAGCTTGTGGAGTGCAGGGAACTATGGCTACACCTTC
>TRBD1|TRBJ1-5|TRBV6-4|-
CASSDIGRRGRGNQPQHF
TGTGCCAGCAGTGATATAGGGCGGAGGGGGCGAGGCAATCAGCCCCAGCATTTT
>-|TRBJ1-5|TRBV19|-
CASSMLRTDYSNQPQHF
TGTGCCAGTAGTATGCTGAGAACAGATTATAGCAATCAGCCCCAGCATTTT
>-|TRBJ2-5|TRBV29-1|-
CSVDRADRETQYF
TGCAGCGTTGACAGGGCTGACCGAGAGACCCAGTACTTC
>-|TRBJ1-1|TRBV25-1|-
CASCQGEDAEAFF
TGTGCCAGCTGCCAAGGGGAGGACGCTGAAGCTTTCTTT
>TRBD1|TRBJ2-2|TRBV6-6|-
CASRGTGGNTGELFF
TGTGCCAGCAGGGGGACAGGGGGGAACACCGGGGAGCTGTTTTTT
>TRBD2|TRBJ2-1|TRBV24-1|-
CATSDPGTSGSLHNEQFF
TGTGCCACCAGTGACCCAGGGACTAGCGGGAGTCTCCACAATGAGCAGTTCTTC
>TRBD1|TRBJ1-6|TRBV7-3|-
CASSLSGQGAGSPLHF
TGTGCCAGCAGCCTATCGGGGCAGGGGGCTGGATCACCCCTCCACTTT
>TRBD2|TRBJ2-3|TRBV28|-
CASSLPLAGGGTDTQYF
TGTGCCAGCAGTTTGCCCCTAGCGGGAGGGGGGACAGATACGCAGTATTTT
>TRBD2|TRBJ2-1|TRBV3-1/TRBV3-2|-
CASSPRLLAGSFNEQFF
TGTGCCAGCAGCCCGCGATTATTAGCGGGCTCGTTCAATGAGCAGTTCTTC
>TRBD1|TRBJ1-6|TRBV3-1/TRBV3-2|-
CASSQAGTGGLHF
TGTGCCAGCAGCCAAGCAGGGACAGGGGGACTCCACTTT
>-|TRBJ1-6|TRBV10-3|-
CAIRAVDSNSPLHF
TGTGCCATCAGGGCGGTGGACAGTAATTCACCCCTCCACTTT
>TRBD1|TRBJ1-2|TRBV5-3|-
CARNRQGAGGYTF
TGTGCCAGAAATAGGCAGGGGGCGGGTGGCTACACCTTC
>-|TRBJ2-7|TRBV28|-
CASSLSLYGQYF
TGTGCCAGCAGTTTATCGCTGTACGGGCAGTACTTC
>TRBD1|TRBJ1-2|TRBV30|once
CAWSEGTAPNYGYTF
TGTGCCTGGAGTGAGGGGACAGCTCCTAACTATGGCTACACCTTC
>-|TRBJ2-2|TRBV2|-
CASSGNRATGELFF
TGTGCCAGCAGTGGTAACAGGGCGACCGGGGAGCTGTTTTTT
>TRBD1|TRBJ1-2|TRBV7-9|-
CASSPTGALYGYTF
TGTGCCAGCAGCCCGACAGGGGCCCTCTATGGCTACACCTTC
>-|TRBJ1-1|TRBV29-1|once
CSVEVGQLGTEAFF
TGCAGCGTTGAAGTGGGACAACTGGGCACTGAAGCTTTCTTT
>TRBD1|TRBJ1-6|TRBV12-3/TRBV12-4|-
CASRGQYSPLHF
TGTGCCAGCAGGGGACAGTATTCACCCCTCCACTTT
>TRBD2|TRBJ2-7|TRBV2|-
CAGRMGLAGVVEQYF
TGTGCCGGCCGGATGGGACTAGCGGGAGTTGTAGAGCAGTACTTC
>TRBD1|TRBJ1-1|TRBV4-2|-
CASSQATGGRYTEAFF
TGTGCCAGCAGCCAAGCGACAGGGGGCCGGTATACTGAAGCTTTCTTT
>TRBD1|TRBJ1-4|TRBV5-4|few
CASSSDRAREKLFF
TGTGCCAGCAGCTCCGACAGGGCGAGAGAAAAACTGTTTTTT
>TRBD1|TRBJ2-5|TRBV19|once
CASSIEGQEMETQYF
TGTGCCAGTAGTATAGAGGGACAGGAGATGGAGACCCAGTACTTC
>TRBD2|TRBJ2-3|TRBV11-2|-
CASSRNSGTTPDTQYF
TGTGCCAGCAGCCGGAACTCAGGGACTACCCCAGATACGCAGTATTTT
>-|TRBJ2-2|TRBV7-9|-
CASSLDLSGTNTGELFF
TGTGCCAGCAGCCTGGACCTTAGCGGCACGAACACCGGGGAGCTGTTTTTT
>-|TRBJ2-1|TRBV19|-
CASIPEPPLAGSKFSYNEQFF
TGTGCCAGTATCCCGGAACCCCCATTGGCGGGATCTAAGTTCTCCTACAATGAGCAGTTCTTC
>TRBD1|TRBJ2-1|TRBV6-5|once
CASSSTGDEQFF
TGTGCCAGCAGCTCCACAGGGGATGAGCAGTTCTTC
>-|TRBJ2-5|TRBV7-8|-
CASSSPRTVQETQYF
TGTGCCAGCAGCTCACCGCGCACGGTCCAAGAGACCCAGTACTTC
>TRBD1|TRBJ1-1|TRBV30|-
CALNRGGMNTEAFF
TGTGCCTTAAACAGGGGGGGGATGAACACTGAAGCTTTCTTT
>TRBD1|TRBJ1-2|TRBV30|-
CAWTTGFGYTF
TGTGCCTGGACGACAGGGTTTGGCTACACCTTC
>-|TRBJ1-2|TRBV7-9|few
CASSGTGSLYGYTF
TGTGCCAGCAGCGGAACAGGGTCCCTCTATGGCTACACCTTC
>TRBD2|TRBJ2-1|TRBV3-1/TRBV3-2|-
CASSQDHRTSGNNEQFF
TGTGCCAGCAGCCAAGATCATAGAACTAGCGGAAACAATGAGCAGTTCTTC
>-|TRBJ2-7|TRBV5-1|-
CASSSDSTSYEQYF
TGCGCCAGCAGTTCGGACTCAACCTCCTACGAGCAGTACTTC
>-|TRBJ1-3|TRBV29-1|-
CSVDEEGAGNTIYF
TGCAGCGTTGATGAGGAGGGAGCGGGAAACACCATATATTTT
>-|TRBJ1-1|TRBV7-2|many
CASSLASGNTEAFF
TGTGCCAGCAGCTTAGCCTCAGGGAACACTGAAGCTTTCTTT
>-|TRBJ1-2|TRBV6-1|-
CASSEGEERDSIGYTF
TGTGCCAGCAGTGAAGGGGAGGAAAGGGATTCTATCGGCTACACCTTC
>-|TRBJ1-1|TRBV6-5|-
CASGRTAATEAFF
TGTGCCAGCGGCCGGACAGCTGCCACTGAAGCTTTCTTT
>TRBD2|TRBJ2-5|TRBV6-5|-
CASGVDSGRVKTQYF
TGTGCCAGCGGGGTGGATAGCGGGAGGGTAAAGACCCAGTACTTC
>-|TRBJ2-7|TRBV28|-
CASSWPPGEQYF
TGTGCCAGCAGTTGGCCCCCCGGGGAGCAGTACTTC